Listed here are 13 T cell receptor beta chains from one sample, sequenced in a study of blood T cell repertoires in COVID-19. Profiled with immunoSEQ multiplex PCR; TCRdb holds only in-frame clones, not every one. The sample includes about 150,000 clones, 82% of them seen just once. The sample comprised peripheral blood. Receptor source: a woman over 75 with active or convalescent COVID-19.

The genes are TRBV13 and TRBJ2-5; 8 bases fit TRBD2. CDR3 length: 17 amino acids. CDR1 and CDR2 from the germline V gene are PRHDT and FYEKMQ (reference sequence). Unmatched junction bases numbered 13, after V lost 2 bases and J lost 5 bases. The CDR3 nucleotides are TGTGCCAGCAGCTTAAAAACTAGCGGTACGCGAGGGGAGACCCAGTACTTC. This translates into CASSLKTSGTRGETQYF.

V usage is TRBV27 and J usage is TRBJ1-2, with 7 bases that match TRBD1. Germline CDR1 MNHEY, CDR2 SMNVEV (reference sequence). The CDR3 covers 13 residues. The J segment lost 5 bases and the V segment lost 6 bases, leaving 6 bases of the junction unmatched. CDR3 in DNA: TGTGCCAGCAGGGGCAACAGGGGTTATGGCTACACCTTC. Protein: CASRGNRGYGYTF.

The chain joins TRBV19 to TRBJ2-5; a weak D match, TRBD1 (6 bases). CDR1 is LNHDA and CDR2 is SQIVND in the germline V gene (reference sequence). The V gene lost 3 bases and the J gene lost 3 bases, with 8 bases spanning the gap. The CDR3 has 13 residues. The CDR3 reads CASSMDREETQYF. Here the CDR3 DNA reads TGTGCCAGTAGTATGGACAGAGAAGAGACCCAGTACTTC.

This CDR3 is CASGRGGTETQYF. The CDR3 DNA sequence: TGTGCCAGCGGAAGGGGGGGAACGGAGACCCAGTACTTC. This sequence joins TRBV6-5 and TRBJ2-5; D is possibly TRBD2 (7 bases). V dropped 8 bases and J dropped 5 bases, with 15 bases sitting between them. The CDR3 runs to 13 residues. Germline lookup yields CDR1 MNHEY and CDR2 SVGAGI.

On this clone: The same CDR3 can be traced to other DNA sequences in this sample. The rearrangement uses TRBV5-1 and TRBJ2-3, with 7 bases aligning to TRBD1. Trimming at V came to 3 bases and at J to 0 bases, leaving 4 bases not matched to a gene. CDR1 and CDR2 (germline): SGHRS, YFSETQ. This CDR3 has 15 residues. Here the CDR3 reads CASSSGQTSTDTQYF. In DNA, the CDR3 is TGCGCCAGCAGCTCGGGACAGACAAGCACAGATACGCAGTATTTT.

This chain joins TRBV19 and TRBJ2-5, with D perhaps matching TRBD2 (7 bases). The V end lost 3 bases, the J end lost 4 bases, and 18 bases lay between the germline ends. CDR1 is LNHDA, CDR2 SQIVND, per germline (reference sequence). The CDR3 is 16 residues long. The CDR3 nucleotides read TGTGCCAGTAGTATGCCCGGCGGGGGCGCGCGAGAGACCCAGTACTTC. Its protein is CASSMPGGGARETQYF.

This chain uses TRBV19 with TRBJ1-1, with D uncertain. Per germline, CDR1 LNHDA and CDR2 SQIVND (reference sequence). Between the trimmed V and J ends, which lost 5 bases and 5 bases, there was a span of 9 bases. The CDR3 extends over 12 amino acids. The CDR3 region has the DNA TGTGCCAGTAGTCGAGGGATGACTGAAGCTTTCTTT. It yields the protein CASSRGMTEAFF.

This rearrangement joins TRBV10-3 to TRBJ2-3, with 9 bases aligning to TRBD2. V was clipped by 3 bases and J by 0 bases; unmatched bases: 1. This CDR3 spans 15 amino acids. Germline assignment: CDR1 ENHRY and CDR2 SYGVKD. The chain's CDR3 is CAISEGTSSTDTQYF. The DNA of the CDR3 is TGTGCCATCAGTGAAGGGACTAGCAGCACAGATACGCAGTATTTT.

The rearrangement links TRBV5-1 to TRBJ2-2; 9 bases align to TRBD1. Germline trimming cut 5 bases from V and 7 bases from J; bases unmatched to any gene: 21. The V gene's germline CDR1 is SGHRS and CDR2 YFSETQ. This CDR3 is 19 amino acids long. The CDR3 here is CASSSTQPTNRGRVGELFF. The CDR3 DNA reads TGCGCCAGCAGTTCCACTCAGCCGACTAACAGGGGGCGTGTCGGGGAGCTGTTTTTT.

J is TRBJ2-3 and V is TRBV30, with a possible D match to TRBD1 (6 bases). CDR3 size: 13 residues. The germline CDR1 and CDR2 sequences are GTSNPN and SVGIG (reference sequence). The CDR3 loop is CAQGQKGTDTQYF. CDR3 coding DNA: TGTGCGCAAGGACAGAAAGGGACAGATACGCAGTATTTT.

The rearrangement links TRBV6-2 or TRBV6-3 to TRBJ2-3; 7 bases map to TRBD2. Germline V lookup: CDR1 MNHEY, CDR2 SVGEGT. The CDR3 spans 16 residues. The ends lost 2 bases at V and 0 bases at J; junction bases unmatched: 5. The CDR3 spells CASSYPSGPSTDTQYF. The CDR3 region has the DNA TGTGCCAGCAGTTACCCTAGCGGACCTAGCACAGATACGCAGTATTTT.

This chain links TRBV5-5 with TRBJ2-1; 10 nucleotides line up with TRBD2. Trimming removed 0 bases from V and 6 bases from J; junction bases left unmatched: 3. The CDR3 totals 15 residues. CDR1 and CDR2 from the germline V gene are SGHKS and YYEKEE (reference sequence). CDR3 region: CASSLVAGGTNEQFF. CDR3 DNA: TGTGCCAGCAGCTTGGTAGCGGGAGGAACCAATGAGCAGTTCTTC.

This clone has just a few counts. The rearrangement links TRBV7-8 to TRBJ1-5, with D maybe TRBD1 (6 bases). Trimming cost V 1 base and J 6 bases, with 13 bases left between them. The CDR3 runs 15 residues. Germline V gene data show CDR1 as SGHVS and CDR2 as FQNEAQ. Here the CDR3 reads CASSLGRGGAQPQHF. CDR3 coding DNA: TGTGCCAGCAGCTTAGGGAGAGGGGGGGCTCAGCCCCAGCATTTT.